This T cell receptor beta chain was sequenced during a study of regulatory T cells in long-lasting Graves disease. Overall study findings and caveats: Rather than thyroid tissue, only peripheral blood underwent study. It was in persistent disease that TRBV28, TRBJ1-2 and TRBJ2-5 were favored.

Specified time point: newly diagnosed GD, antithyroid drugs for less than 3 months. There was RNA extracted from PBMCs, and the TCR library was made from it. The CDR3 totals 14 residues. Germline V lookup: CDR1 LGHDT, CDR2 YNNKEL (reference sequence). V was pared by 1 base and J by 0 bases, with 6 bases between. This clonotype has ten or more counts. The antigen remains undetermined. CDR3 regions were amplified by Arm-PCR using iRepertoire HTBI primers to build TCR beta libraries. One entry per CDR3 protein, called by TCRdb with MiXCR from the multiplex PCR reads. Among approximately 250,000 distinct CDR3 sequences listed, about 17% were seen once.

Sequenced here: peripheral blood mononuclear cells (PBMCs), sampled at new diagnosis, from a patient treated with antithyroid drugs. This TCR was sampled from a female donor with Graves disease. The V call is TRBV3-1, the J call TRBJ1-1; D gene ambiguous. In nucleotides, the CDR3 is TGTGCCAGCAGCCAAGCTTACATGAACACTGAAGCTTTCTTT. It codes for CASSQAYMNTEAFF.